This is a list of T cell receptor beta chains from one sample in a study of cytomegalovirus exposure and HLA in healthy donors. Profiled with immunoSEQ multiplex PCR; TCRdb holds only in-frame clones, not every one. The data contain about 160,000 clones, 80% to 90% of them seen just once; the ten biggest clones take up 2% to 3%. Sequenced input: PBMCs. Receptors were obtained from a male donor in good health and CMV-seronegative. CDR3s include the opening cysteine and the closing phenylalanine or tryptophan. A D gene is named only where the DNA matches it firmly. Rows give clone size only sometimes, using once, few, many, or a class for an expanded clone.

d_call	clone_size	v_call	j_call	cdr3_aa	cdr3_nt
TRBD1	.	TRBV5-4	TRBJ1-4	CASSLGQGAPGEKLFF	TGTGCCAGCAGCTTGGGACAGGGGGCCCCGGGGGAAAAACTGTTTTTT
.	few	TRBV19	TRBJ1-5	CASRRGRNQPQHF	TGTGCCAGTAGAAGGGGCCGCAATCAGCCCCAGCATTTT
.	.	TRBV21-1	TRBJ1-3	CAGTGGNTIYF	TGTGCCGGGACAGGTGGGAACACCATATATTTT
TRBD1	few	TRBV5-4	TRBJ1-2	CASSPDRGSYGYTF	TGTGCCAGCAGTCCGGACAGGGGAAGCTATGGCTACACCTTC
TRBD2	.	TRBV29-1	TRBJ2-5	CSGGGIEETQYF	TGCAGCGGGGGGGGGATCGAGGAGACCCAGTACTTC
.	.	TRBV9	TRBJ1-3	CASSVEDIGTIYF	TGTGCCAGCAGCGTAGAAGATATCGGCACCATATATTTT
.	.	TRBV19	TRBJ2-7	CASSHGLRREQYF	TGTGCCAGTAGTCACGGACTTCGACGAGAGCAGTACTTC
TRBD1	once	TRBV29-1	TRBJ2-7	CSVTGGTGEQYF	TGCAGCGTTACAGGGGGAACTGGGGAGCAGTACTTC
.	.	TRBV5-4	TRBJ2-2	CASSHQGPAKTGELFF	TGTGCCAGCAGCCACCAGGGGCCGGCAAAAACCGGGGAGCTGTTTTTT
.	.	TRBV28	TRBJ2-7	CASSYRAYEQYF	TGTGCCAGCAGTTACAGGGCCTACGAGCAGTACTTC
.	.	TRBV9	TRBJ2-2	CASNRGGGENTGELFF	TGTGCCAGCAACCGCGGGGGCGGGGAGAACACCGGGGAGCTGTTTTTT
TRBD2	.	TRBV6-1	TRBJ2-1	CASTVSGDFNEQFF	TGTGCCAGCACGGTTAGCGGGGATTTCAATGAGCAGTTCTTC
.	few	TRBV4-1	TRBJ1-2	CASSQAAGPYGYTF	TGCGCCAGCAGCCAAGCTGCGGGCCCCTATGGCTACACCTTC
.	.	TRBV10-3	TRBJ2-1	CAISGPGGNEQFF	TGTGCCATCTCAGGGCCGGGTGGCAATGAGCAGTTCTTC
.	.	TRBV28	TRBJ2-5	CASRTRREETQYF	TGTGCCAGCAGAACCCGCCGCGAAGAGACCCAGTACTTC
TRBD1	few	TRBV6-1	TRBJ2-3	CASSRDSRTDTQYF	TGTGCCAGCAGCCGGGACAGCCGCACAGATACGCAGTATTTT
TRBD1	.	TRBV5-5	TRBJ1-6	CASSPRDRDNSPLHF	TGTGCCAGCAGCCCCCGGGACAGGGATAATTCACCCCTCCACTTT
TRBD2	.	TRBV4-1	TRBJ2-1	CASSQDLILAGGMSSYNEQFF	TGCGCCAGCAGCCAAGATCTAATACTAGCGGGAGGTATGAGCTCCTACAATGAGCAGTTCTTC
.	.	TRBV30	TRBJ1-3	CAWSAGSGNTIYF	TGTGCCTGGAGCGCAGGGTCTGGAAACACCATATATTTT
TRBD2	.	TRBV9	TRBJ2-5	CASSVGGLAGEETQYF	TGTGCCAGCAGCGTAGGAGGACTAGCGGGGGAAGAGACCCAGTACTTC
TRBD1	once	TRBV10-3	TRBJ2-3	CAIRGDRGPGTDTQYF	TGTGCCATCAGGGGGGACAGGGGGCCTGGCACAGATACGCAGTATTTT
TRBD1	.	TRBV19	TRBJ2-2	CASADRGGTGELFF	TGTGCCAGTGCGGACAGGGGGGGAACCGGGGAGCTGTTTTTT